This T cell receptor (beta chain) derives from a study of blood T cell repertoires in COVID-19. Study details: Whether acute or convalescent, the COVID-19 samples came from the United States, Italy and Spain. PBMCs, B-cell-depleted T cells, or T cells were the source of the cDNA or gDNA that made up the material.

The authors' processing: The authors estimated nucleated cell counts from reference gene primer amplification. Repertoires were generated with immunoSEQ multiplex PCR, while TCRdb's copy carries only in-frame clones and drops some. Clone size and the V and J calls come from that table; the DNA yielded D and trimming. The data show approximately 170,000 clones, approximately 85% seen once. This CDR3 has 16 residues. Germline V lookup: CDR1 MNHEY, CDR2 SMNVEV (reference sequence). Trimming at V came to 5 bases and at J to 4 bases, leaving 12 bases not matched to a gene. The chain links TRBV27 to TRBJ1-2; 8 nucleotides line up with TRBD1. The specimen sequenced was peripheral blood. This TCR derives from a man aged 55 to 70 who had recovered from COVID-19. This CDR3 is CASSLRWDRNFYGYTF. CDR3 bases: TGTGCCAGCAGTCTGAGATGGGACAGGAACTTCTATGGCTACACCTTC.